This entry describes one T cell receptor (beta chain). This clonotype has a handful of counts. Its recognized antigen is unknown. No quality values exist for individual bases; no much larger clone is one base distant. Read against the paper, the sample's time point label means: newly diagnosed GD, antithyroid drugs for less than 3 months. For both TCR sequencing and RNA sequencing, RNA was extracted from PBMCs in TRIzol. The diagnosis of Graves' disease followed American Thyroid Association guidelines. Recruitment of patients was carried out at an endocrinology department in Xi'an, China. From each patient, about 9 milliliters of peripheral blood was collected into an EDTA anticoagulant tube. Ficoll Paque Plus density gradient separation was used to isolate PBMCs, and no further T cell sorting was performed. An Agilent 2100 Bioanalyzer and agarose gel were used to assess RNA quality, and a NanoDrop 2000 was used to measure RNA concentration.

Receptors were amplified or captured by multiplex PCR. Instrument on record: Illumina HiSeq 4000. iRepertoire HTBI primers and Arm-PCR amplification of CDR3 regions were used to construct TCR beta libraries. PCR products were gel purified before sequencing. In the paper's pipeline: Gene usage analysis of CDR3 amino acid clonotypes relied on the 55 to 80 TRBV and 15 or so TRBJ segments identified across samples. COPE and FqMerger were used to merge filtered high-quality paired reads into contigs. Contigs were aligned with BLAST to IMGT TRBV, TRBD and TRBJ reference genes, and CDR3 was defined per IMGT. Clonotypes above 0.1% frequency were classified as highly expanded clones. Shannon entropy was used to measure repertoire diversity, and the Gini coefficient was used to measure V-J evenness. Clonotypes shared by more than one individual were considered public. Using fastp at Q25 and MiXCR, TCRdb reprocessed the public reads and kept productive beta chains. Rows matching on CDR3 protein sequence are summarized as one entry with the most common DNA and genes. None of the V and J calls come from the authors' own analysis; TCRdb made them. Within this sample are hundreds of thousands of distinct CDR3 sequences, with 15% to 20% of them counted one time only. The ten top clones hold around 25% of the sample.

This entry comes from a study of regulatory T cells in long-lasting Graves disease (dated by TCRdb to the early 2020s). As for the study more broadly: Patients with newly diagnosed Graves' disease had been on antithyroid drugs for under 3 months. Persistent Graves' disease patients were compared with newly diagnosed Graves' disease patients by peripheral blood TCR sequencing and RNA sequencing. The study took place in China and was registered as a clinical trial. A total of about 33 samples underwent TCR sequencing, from 13 patients with persistent Graves' disease and about 20 patients with newly diagnosed Graves' disease.

Findings and caveats that apply to the study as a whole: TRBV28, TRBJ1-2 and TRBJ2-5 were preferentially used in persistent disease, while TRBV20-1 and TRBJ2-1 were favored in newly diagnosed disease. Only the TCR beta chain was sequenced and analyzed. Lower TCR Shannon entropy and fewer highly expanded clones were observed in persistent Graves' disease patients than in newly diagnosed patients, which suggested clonal expansion. More public clonotypes were shared among persistent patients (roughly 3,000) than among newly diagnosed patients (roughly 1,000). Peripheral blood alone was examined, since thyroid tissue, which constituted the primary lesion, could not be accessed. The authors noted that the small sample size was a limitation that may lower accuracy.

Taken from the germline V gene (reference sequence), the CDR1 and CDR2 loops are DFQATT and SNEGSKA. V is pared back by 6 bases and J by 0 bases, with 12 bases lying between the germline termini. Inclusive of the bounding cysteine and phenylalanine, the CDR3 is 14 residues long. Only CDR3 DNA is held: 42 bases, read in frame from base 1. The sample was also reused in another study, on T cells in Graves' hyperthyroidism and ophthalmopathy. Per that second paper: Stable Graves' hyperthyroidism was defined as the absence of progression to ophthalmopathy over 18 months of follow-up. Hyperthyroidism patients were newly diagnosed, had a disease duration of under 2 months, and were aged 18 to 65 years. Any patient with an uncontrolled infection, another autoimmune disease, pregnancy or lactation was excluded. Diagnoses relied on clinical symptoms, serum thyroxine and TRAb, thyroid ultrasound and orbital computed tomography. A first-round RT-PCR of the TCR CDR3 used the HTBI primer set with the Qiagen OneStep RT-PCR kit. Most expanded thyroid clonotypes (frequency above 0.001) were also found in blood, which suggests that blood repertoires may mirror thyroid immune responses. A 13 V-J signature model separated ophthalmopathy from stable hyperthyroidism, with about 88% sensitivity and just under 84% specificity in cross-validation and 80%/75% in testing. In validation, progression to ophthalmopathy was predicted by the model with 65% to 71% sensitivity and 72.22% specificity, a median of approximately 6.5 months before onset. TCR V-J signatures able to tell the groups apart were searched for in a discovery cohort of approximately 95 patients, of whom 43 had Graves' ophthalmopathy and more than 55 had stable Graves' hyperthyroidism. Whether ophthalmopathy could be predicted prospectively was tested in an independent validation cohort made up of fewer than 20 hyperthyroidism patients plus 17 patients who later progressed to ophthalmopathy. The 85 to 100 discovery patients were divided at random into training and test sets in a 7:3 ratio. In about 6 Graves' hyperthyroidism patients, the study also compared T-cell repertoires from thyroid tissue with T-cell repertoires from blood. After sampling, hyperthyroidism patients received methimazole starting at 30 mg daily, and ophthalmopathy patients received high-dose intravenous methylprednisolone. A second multiplex PCR round built the libraries, followed by size selection and purification. The libraries were sequenced on an Illumina HiSeq2000 using paired-end 100 bp reads. SOAPnuke was used to process the raw data, with reads discarded if the reads contained adapters or uncalled bases, had a mean Phred below 15, or lacked an exact constant-primer or identifier match. High-quality paired reads were merged using COPE v1.2.5, and each unique nucleotide sequence was defined as a clonotype. MiTCR v1.1 was used to align the clonotypes against IMGT TRBV, TRBD and TRBJ reference segments. The analysis was restricted to V-J combinations with a frequency above 0.0001, which together covered 99% to 99.2% of the repertoires. A TCS score was defined as the ratio between F50 (clonal expansion) and ExV (chaos), using BLOSUM62-based TCRdist between CDR3 peptides within each V-J. Welch's t-statistics and random forest reduced 500 to 550 V-J features to 10 to 15, which were used in a naive Bayes classifier (R e1071). No statistical method was used to fix the sample size in advance, and group allocation was not hidden from the investigators. The paper reports TCR Vbeta CDR3 sequencing of roughly 140 peripheral blood samples: approximately 43 ophthalmopathy, about 75 hyperthyroidism and about 17 progressor patients.

The sequence derives from a woman aged 35 to 60 with Graves disease. Donor details come from another sample of the same person, matched by shared clones. Here the sequenced sample was peripheral blood mononuclear cells (PBMCs), taken at new diagnosis, from a patient treated with antithyroid drugs. Here the chain combines TRBV20-1 and TRBJ1-5; the D gene is perhaps TRBD1, from 6 matching bases. The encoded CDR3 is CSAPQGISNQPQHF. Here is the DNA: TGCAGTGCGCCGCAGGGGATTAGCAATCAGCCCCAGCATTTT.